At least ten counts were recorded for the clone carrying this T cell receptor beta chain. Antigen unknown. The record originates from a study of CD8+CD57+ T cells in acquired aplastic anemia. The study's findings and limits: Shared by patients and controls, almost 30 CD8+ CDR3s were abundant in patients. Statistical testing detected no significant gap in CD8+ Simpson's diversity between patients and controls.

Genomic DNA, the template, was used for profiling of the TCR beta VDJ and CDR3. One entry per CDR3 protein, called by TCRdb with MiXCR from the reads. The sample records a few hundred thousand distinct CDR3 sequences, around 72% being singletons. Source material: sorted CD4+, CD8+, or CD8+CD57+ T cells (not recorded which) from PBMCs. This sequence originates from a human donor in good health, serving as a control.

The CDR3 DNA reads TGTGCCAGCAGCTTAGGCCTCGGTGAGCAGTACTTC. Amino acids: CASSLGLGEQYF. The rearrangement links TRBV13 to TRBJ2-7, with D hard to call. This CDR3 comprises 12 residues. With 0 bases removed from V and 7 bases from J, the gap between germline ends came to 7 bases. Germline CDR1 reads PRHDT; CDR2 reads FYEKMQ (reference sequence).